This entry lists 2 T cell receptor beta chains sequenced from one sample in a study of cytomegalovirus exposure and HLA in healthy donors (dated by TCRdb to about 2017). Preparation of the library involved the immunoSEQ multiplex PCR assay. For the multiplex PCR, a mixture combining 60 forward primers for TCR Vbeta segments and 13 reverse primers for TCR Jbeta segments was used. In its TCRdb copy, this immuneACCESS table keeps in-frame sequences only and misses some clones. Where compared with another copy, unresolved V genes explain less than half of these, and the others have no known cause. Counted in this sample were 150,000 to 200,000 clones; about 80% of them appeared once. 0.95% to 1.1% of the sample lies in the top ten. Material: PBMCs. Receptors originate from a woman aged 40 to 49 in good health and CMV-seronegative.

J is TRBJ1-2 and V is TRBV4-1; D uncertain. Germline CDR1 and CDR2: MGHRA and YSYEKL. The CDR3 has 14 amino acids. Trimming stripped 0 bases from V and 2 bases from J, with 7 bases between. The chain's CDR3 is CASSQDSVNYGYTF. The CDR3 DNA reads TGCGCCAGCAGCCAAGATTCGGTCAACTATGGCTACACCTTC.

This clone appeared once. The genes are TRBV28 and TRBJ2-1; D may be TRBD2 (7 bases). The CDR3 sequence is 14 residues long. The V end was cut by 7 bases, the J end by 6 bases, with 16 bases between. CDR1 is MDHEN, CDR2 SYDVKM, per germline. The CDR3: CASTLAGAFNEQFF. CDR3 in DNA: TGTGCCAGCACCCTGGCGGGGGCATTCAATGAGCAGTTCTTC. Supplemented by reference TRBV28 and TRBJ2-1, the full variable domain reads DVKVTQSSRYLVKRTGEKVFLECVQDMDHENMFWYRQDPGLGLRLIYFSYDVKMKEKGDIPEGYSVSREKKERFSLILESASTNQTSMYLCASTLAGAFNEQFFGPGTRLTVL.